This T cell receptor (beta chain) was recovered during a study of regulatory T cells in long-lasting Graves disease. Study-wide findings and caveats: Sample size was small, which may have lowered accuracy. Persistent disease samples used TRBV28, TRBJ1-2 and TRBJ2-5 preferentially.

As for this clonotype: Its antigen is not known.

Described time point: persistent/refractory GD, antithyroid drugs over 5 years with positive TRAb. Preparation of the TCR library used RNA extracted from PBMCs. An endocrinology department in Xi'an, China, recruited the patients. The CDR3 runs to 16 residues. The germline V gene encodes CDR1 DFQATT and CDR2 SNEGSKA (reference sequence). Trimming removed 5 bases at V and 4 bases at J, with 23 bases between. Construction of the TCR beta libraries employed iRepertoire HTBI primers in conjunction with Arm-PCR of CDR3 regions. In the study's own analysis: Samples collectively showed more than 55 TRBV and roughly 15 TRBJ segments. TCRdb reanalysed the multiplex PCR reads using MiXCR and keeps one entry per CDR3 protein. The V and J calls were determined by TCRdb, not by the authors. The sample yields around 500,000 distinct CDR3 sequences, less than 25% seen once.

The sequencing used peripheral blood mononuclear cells (PBMCs), collected when the disease was refractory, from a patient treated with antithyroid drugs. The V gene is TRBV20-1, the J gene TRBJ1-1, with D possibly being TRBD1 (5 bases). The source is a female donor with Graves disease. The chain's CDR3 is CSAGGIGALMSTEAFF. CDR3 nucleotide sequence: TGCAGTGCTGGGGGGATCGGTGCCCTCATGAGCACTGAAGCTTTCTTT.